Here is one T cell receptor beta chain with its context. The data belong to a study of shared clonotypes between healthy human individuals. The CDR3 covers 18 residues. Losses at the gene ends were 3 bases for V and 2 bases for J; bases not matched to a gene: 12. Germline assignment: CDR1 ENHRY and CDR2 SYGVKD. The protocol was immunoSEQ multiplex PCR, while the TCRdb copy is restricted to in-frame clones and leaves out a portion. There are approximately 2.1 million clones in the sample; approximately 93% occur only once, and roughly 0.36% lies in the top ten. The sequenced material came from naive CD4+ T cells from PBMCs. Subset of the sample: CD45RA+ positively selected. The TCR originated in a man younger than 35 in good health. Some clones in this sample may be carry-over from other donors' samples. The V call is TRBV10-3, the J call TRBJ1-5; TRBD1 matches 8 bases. This chain's CDR3 is CAISEVGGTGERNQPQHF. Here the CDR3 DNA reads TGTGCCATCAGTGAAGTAGGAGGGACAGGCGAGCGCAATCAGCCCCAGCATTTT.